This TCR beta chain was identified in a study of spatial heterogeneity in lung cancer. TCRdb recomputed calls from the 5' RACE reads with MiXCR, one row per CDR3 protein. The sample consists of 40,000 to 45,000 distinct CDR3 sequences, around 15% of them appearing once. CDR1 and CDR2 from the germline V gene are SGHRS and YFSETQ. The CDR3 loop spans 15 amino acids. Trimming cost V 1 base and J 5 bases, with 12 bases left between them. The sample's time point: sample taken at primary tumor resection. In this sample, this clonotype turned up a few times. The sample was PBMCs, taken at surgery. This receptor was obtained from a male donor with early-stage non-small cell lung cancer. The V call is TRBV5-1, the J call TRBJ1-4; D gene ambiguous. Here the CDR3 DNA reads TGCGCCAGCAGCTTGCCCGGTGGGGAGAATGAAAAACTGTTTTTT. This codes for CASSLPGGENEKLFF.